Listed below are T cell receptor beta chains from one sample, sequenced in a study of blood T cell repertoires in COVID-19. Measured with immunoSEQ multiplex PCR; TCRdb has only the in-frame clones, and not every one. Of some 200,000 clones listed, 81% were seen once; the top ten hold about 9.3%. Sequencing was carried out using PBMCs or T cells enriched from blood (not recorded which). These receptors were collected from a middle-aged man who had recovered from COVID-19. Both conserved end residues are part of each CDR3. D genes are given only for firm matches. Clone size, where shown, is once, few, many, or a class for clones that have expanded.

J: TRBJ2-2
size: -
V: TRBV7-2
D: -
DNA: TGTGCCAGCAGCTTTGGAGGCAGCACCGGGGAGCTGTTTTTT
CDR3: CASSFGGSTGELFF

J: TRBJ1-5
size: -
V: TRBV19
D: -
DNA: TGTGCCAGTAGTCCCTACAGAAATAGCAATCAGCCCCAGCATTTT
CDR3: CASSPYRNSNQPQHF

J: TRBJ2-7
size: -
V: TRBV13
D: TRBD1
DNA: TGTGCCAGCAGCTCGGGACAGGGCCACTACGAGCAGTACTTC
CDR3: CASSSGQGHYEQYF

J: TRBJ1-1
size: -
V: TRBV19
D: TRBD1
DNA: TGTGCCAGTACCGAGACAGGGGGTGTGACTGAAGCTTTCTTT
CDR3: CASTETGGVTEAFF

J: TRBJ2-7
size: -
V: TRBV7-9
D: TRBD1
DNA: TGTGCCAGCAGCGCTCGACAGGGGCTAAGGAACGAGCAGTACTTC
CDR3: CASSARQGLRNEQYF

J: TRBJ1-2
size: -
V: TRBV2
D: -
DNA: TGTGCCAGCAGTCCTAGACCTGACAGTACTTATGGCTACACCTTC
CDR3: CASSPRPDSTYGYTF

J: TRBJ1-2
size: -
V: TRBV6-5
D: -
DNA: TGTGCCAGCAGTCCTCGACAGCGCACCAGCTATGGCTACACCTTC
CDR3: CASSPRQRTSYGYTF

J: TRBJ2-1
size: once
V: TRBV2
D: TRBD2
DNA: TGTGCCAGCAGGGGTTCGGGGGGGCCCGGTGCGGAGCAGTTCTTC
CDR3: CASRGSGGPGAEQFF

J: TRBJ1-2
size: -
V: TRBV7-3
D: TRBD1
DNA: TGTGCCAGCAGCCCAACCATAGAGGGGGCAATTAACGGCTACACCTTC
CDR3: CASSPTIEGAINGYTF

J: TRBJ1-5
size: few
V: TRBV6-5
D: -
DNA: TGTGCCACCAGGGCCAGGAATAGCAATCAGCCCCAGCATTTT
CDR3: CATRARNSNQPQHF

J: TRBJ1-1
size: once
V: TRBV12-3/TRBV12-4
D: TRBD1
DNA: TGTGCCAGCGACAGGGTATCTGAAGCTTTCTTT
CDR3: CASDRVSEAFF

J: TRBJ2-3
size: -
V: TRBV7-9
D: TRBD2
DNA: TGTGCCAGCAGCTTAGGCCTAGCGGGAGTCGCAGATACGCAGTATTTT
CDR3: CASSLGLAGVADTQYF

J: TRBJ1-4
size: -
V: TRBV19
D: -
DNA: TGTGCCAGTAGTATTGGCAGGGGCTCTGAAAAACTGTTTTTT
CDR3: CASSIGRGSEKLFF

J: TRBJ2-3
size: -
V: TRBV6-5
D: TRBD1
DNA: TGTGCCAGCAGTTACTCGACAGGGAAGGCAGATACGCAGTATTTT
CDR3: CASSYSTGKADTQYF

J: TRBJ2-7
size: few
V: TRBV2
D: TRBD2
DNA: TGTGCCAGCAGTCGACGACTAGCGGGAGATTACGAGCAGTACTTC
CDR3: CASSRRLAGDYEQYF

J: TRBJ1-2
size: -
V: TRBV6-1
D: -
DNA: TGTGCCAGCAGTGAAGGTCCCCCGCAGGGAGGCTATGGCTACACCTTC
CDR3: CASSEGPPQGGYGYTF

J: TRBJ2-7
size: few
V: TRBV5-1
D: -
DNA: TGCGCCAGCAAAATAAGCCCCGATCACGAGCAGTACTTC
CDR3: CASKISPDHEQYF

J: TRBJ2-7
size: -
V: TRBV6-5
D: TRBD2
DNA: TGTGCCAGCAGTTACGGGGGACTAGCGGGAGACGAGCAGTACTTC
CDR3: CASSYGGLAGDEQYF

J: TRBJ2-7
size: -
V: TRBV3-1/TRBV3-2
D: TRBD1
DNA: TGTGCCAGCAGCTGGACAGGGAAGGCCTACGAGCAGTACTTC
CDR3: CASSWTGKAYEQYF

J: TRBJ1-1
size: -
V: TRBV5-1
D: TRBD1
DNA: TGCGCCAGCAGCGACAGGGTAGGTGGGACTGAAGCTTTCTTT
CDR3: CASSDRVGGTEAFF

J: TRBJ2-1
size: -
V: TRBV11-2
D: -
DNA: TGTGCCAGCAGCTCCGGACTATCTAGTAGGGTATACAATGAGCAGTTCTTC
CDR3: CASSSGLSSRVYNEQFF

J: TRBJ2-5
size: -
V: TRBV7-9
D: -
DNA: TGTGCCAGCAGCTGGACAGACCAGACCCAGTACTTC
CDR3: CASSWTDQTQYF

J: TRBJ1-5
size: -
V: TRBV30
D: TRBD1
DNA: TGTGCCTGGGGGACAGGCCATCAGCCCCAGCATTTT
CDR3: CAWGTGHQPQHF

J: TRBJ2-5
size: few
V: TRBV24-1
D: TRBD1
DNA: TGTGCCACCAGTGATCCCTGGGGGACAGGGCAGTACTTC
CDR3: CATSDPWGTGQYF

J: TRBJ2-3
size: -
V: TRBV6-1
D: -
DNA: TGTGCCAGCAGTGAAGGGGGAGCAGATACGCAGTATTTT
CDR3: CASSEGGADTQYF

J: TRBJ1-1
size: -
V: TRBV3-1/TRBV3-2
D: TRBD1
DNA: TGTGCCAGCAGCCAGACAGGGGTTGAAGCTTTCTTT
CDR3: CASSQTGVEAFF

J: TRBJ1-2
size: once
V: TRBV18
D: -
DNA: TGTGCCAGCTCACCAATGCTCCAGGGGAGCTATGGCTACACCTTC
CDR3: CASSPMLQGSYGYTF

J: TRBJ2-7
size: -
V: TRBV5-1
D: TRBD2
DNA: TGCGCCAGCAGCTTACTAGCGGAAACCTCCTACGAGCAGTACTTC
CDR3: CASSLLAETSYEQYF

J: TRBJ2-7
size: -
V: TRBV19
D: TRBD1
DNA: TGTGCCAGTAGTCCTCGGGACAGGCCCCCCTACGAGCAGTACTTC
CDR3: CASSPRDRPPYEQYF